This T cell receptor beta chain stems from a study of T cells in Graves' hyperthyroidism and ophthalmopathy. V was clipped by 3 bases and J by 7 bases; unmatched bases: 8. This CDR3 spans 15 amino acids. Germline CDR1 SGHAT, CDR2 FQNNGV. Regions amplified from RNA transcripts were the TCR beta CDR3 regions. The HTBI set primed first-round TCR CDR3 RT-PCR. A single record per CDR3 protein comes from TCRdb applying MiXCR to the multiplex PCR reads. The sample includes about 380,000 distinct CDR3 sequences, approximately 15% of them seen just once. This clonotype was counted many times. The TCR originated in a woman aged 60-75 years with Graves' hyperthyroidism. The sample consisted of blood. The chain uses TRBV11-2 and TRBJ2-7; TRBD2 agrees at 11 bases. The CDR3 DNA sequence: TGTGCCAGCAGCTTTCATAGCGGGAGGGTCTGGGAGCAGTACTTC. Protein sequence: CASSFHSGRVWEQYF.